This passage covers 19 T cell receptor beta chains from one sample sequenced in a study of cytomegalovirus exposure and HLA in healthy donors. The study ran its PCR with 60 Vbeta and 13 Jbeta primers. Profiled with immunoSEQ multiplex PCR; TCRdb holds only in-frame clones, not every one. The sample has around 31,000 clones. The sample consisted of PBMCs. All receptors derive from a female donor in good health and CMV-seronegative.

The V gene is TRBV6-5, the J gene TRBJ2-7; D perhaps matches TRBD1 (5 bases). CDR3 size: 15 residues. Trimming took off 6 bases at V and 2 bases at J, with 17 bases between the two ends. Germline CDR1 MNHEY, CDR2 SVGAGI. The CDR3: CASSPFRVPTYEQYF. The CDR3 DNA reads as TGTGCCAGCAGCCCCTTCAGGGTACCCACCTACGAGCAGTACTTC.

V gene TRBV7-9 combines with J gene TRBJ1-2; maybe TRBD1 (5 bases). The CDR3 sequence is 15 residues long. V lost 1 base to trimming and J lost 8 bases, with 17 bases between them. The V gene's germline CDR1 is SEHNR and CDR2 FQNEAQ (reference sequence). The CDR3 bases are TGTGCCAGCAGCTTAGGGGAGGGACTCCGCGAGGGCTACACCTTC. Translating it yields CASSLGEGLREGYTF.

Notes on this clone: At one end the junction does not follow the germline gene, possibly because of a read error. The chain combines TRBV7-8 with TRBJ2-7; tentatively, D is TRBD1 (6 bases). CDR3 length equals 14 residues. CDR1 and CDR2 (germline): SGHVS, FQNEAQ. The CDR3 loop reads CASSLGGPSYGQYF. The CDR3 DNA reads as TGTGCCAGCAGCTTAGGGGGGCCTTCCTACGGGCAGTACTTC.

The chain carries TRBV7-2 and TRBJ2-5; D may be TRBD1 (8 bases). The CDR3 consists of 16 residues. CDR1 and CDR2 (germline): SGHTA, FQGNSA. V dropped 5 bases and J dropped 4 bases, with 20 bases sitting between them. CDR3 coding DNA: TGTGCCAGCAGCCGTTCAGGGGGCGGGGGTGGAGAGACCCAGTACTTC. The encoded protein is CASSRSGGGGGETQYF.

The CDR3 here is CASSLQGPNSPLHF. Here the CDR3 DNA reads TGCGCCAGCAGCCTACAGGGACCTAATTCACCCCTCCACTTT. The chain couples TRBV10-2 to TRBJ1-6, with D maybe TRBD1 (6 bases). This CDR3 has 14 amino acids. Germline lookup yields CDR1 WSHSY and CDR2 SAAADI. V gave up 6 bases and J gave up 6 bases, with 12 bases separating them.

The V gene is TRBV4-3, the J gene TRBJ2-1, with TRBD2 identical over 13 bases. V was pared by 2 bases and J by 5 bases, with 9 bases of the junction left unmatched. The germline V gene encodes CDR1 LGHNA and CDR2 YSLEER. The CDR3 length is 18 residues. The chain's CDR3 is CASSQSAVGTSGDNEQFF. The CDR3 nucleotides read TGCGCCAGCAGCCAATCGGCAGTTGGGACTAGCGGGGACAATGAGCAGTTCTTC.

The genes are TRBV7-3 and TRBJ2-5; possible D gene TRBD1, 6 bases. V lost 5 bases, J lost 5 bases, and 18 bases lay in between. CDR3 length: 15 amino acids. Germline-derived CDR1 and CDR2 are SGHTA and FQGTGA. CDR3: CASSTRDTTGETQYF. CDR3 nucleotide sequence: TGTGCCAGCAGCACCCGGGACACCACCGGGGAGACCCAGTACTTC.

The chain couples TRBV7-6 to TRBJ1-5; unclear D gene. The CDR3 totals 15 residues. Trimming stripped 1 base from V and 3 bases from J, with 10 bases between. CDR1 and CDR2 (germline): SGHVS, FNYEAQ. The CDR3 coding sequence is TGTGCCAGCAGCTTAGAGCCGGGATACAATCAGCCCCAGCATTTT. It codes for CASSLEPGYNQPQHF.

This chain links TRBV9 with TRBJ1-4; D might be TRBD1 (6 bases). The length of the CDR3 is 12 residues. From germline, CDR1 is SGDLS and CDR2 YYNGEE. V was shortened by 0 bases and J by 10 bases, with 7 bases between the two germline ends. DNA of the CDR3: TGTGCCAGCAGCGTAGAAGGGGGAAAACTGTTTTTT. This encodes CASSVEGGKLFF.

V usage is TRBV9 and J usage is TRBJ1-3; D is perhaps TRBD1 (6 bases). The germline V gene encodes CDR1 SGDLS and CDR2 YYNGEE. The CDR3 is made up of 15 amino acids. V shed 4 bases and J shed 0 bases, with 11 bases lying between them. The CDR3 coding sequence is TGTGCCAGCAGCCCCGGGACAATCTCTGGAAACACCATATATTTT. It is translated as CASSPGTISGNTIYF.

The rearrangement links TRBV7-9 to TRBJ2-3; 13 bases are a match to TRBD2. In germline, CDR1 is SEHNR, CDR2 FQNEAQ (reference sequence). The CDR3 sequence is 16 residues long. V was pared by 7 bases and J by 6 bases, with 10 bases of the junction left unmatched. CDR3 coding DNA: TGTGCCAGCACCTTTAAGACTAGCGGGGGGAAGGATACGCAGTATTTT. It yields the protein CASTFKTSGGKDTQYF.

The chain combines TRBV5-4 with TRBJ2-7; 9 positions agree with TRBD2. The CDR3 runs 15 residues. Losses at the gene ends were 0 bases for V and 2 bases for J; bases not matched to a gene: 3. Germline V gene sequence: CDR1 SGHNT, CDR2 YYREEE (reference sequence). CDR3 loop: CASSLGLAGPYEQYF. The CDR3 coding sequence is TGTGCCAGCAGCTTGGGGCTAGCGGGGCCCTACGAGCAGTACTTC.

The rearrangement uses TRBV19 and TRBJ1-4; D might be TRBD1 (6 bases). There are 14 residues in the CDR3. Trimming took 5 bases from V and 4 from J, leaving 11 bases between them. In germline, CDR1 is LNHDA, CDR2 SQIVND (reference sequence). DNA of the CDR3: TGTGCCAGTAGTTCACAGGGCGTTAATGAAAAACTGTTTTTT. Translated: CASSSQGVNEKLFF.

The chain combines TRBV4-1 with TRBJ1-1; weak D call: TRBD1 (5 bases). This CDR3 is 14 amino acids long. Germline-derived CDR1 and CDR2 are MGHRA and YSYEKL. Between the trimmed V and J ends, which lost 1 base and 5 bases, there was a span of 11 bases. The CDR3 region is CASSQAFRVTEAFF. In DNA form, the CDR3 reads TGCGCCAGCAGCCAAGCTTTCAGGGTTACTGAAGCTTTCTTT.

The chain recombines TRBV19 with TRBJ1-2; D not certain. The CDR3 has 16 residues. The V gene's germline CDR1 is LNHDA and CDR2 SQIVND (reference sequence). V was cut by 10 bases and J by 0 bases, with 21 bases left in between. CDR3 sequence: CATLPNRDQANYGYTF. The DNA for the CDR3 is TGTGCCACCCTACCAAACAGAGATCAAGCTAACTATGGCTACACCTTC.

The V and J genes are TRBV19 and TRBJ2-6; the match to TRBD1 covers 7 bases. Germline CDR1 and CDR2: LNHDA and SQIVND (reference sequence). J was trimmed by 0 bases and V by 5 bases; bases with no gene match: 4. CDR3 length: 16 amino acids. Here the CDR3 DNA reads TGTGCCAGTAGTCCCGGGGACAGCTCTGGGGCCAACGTCCTGACTTTC. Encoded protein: CASSPGDSSGANVLTF.

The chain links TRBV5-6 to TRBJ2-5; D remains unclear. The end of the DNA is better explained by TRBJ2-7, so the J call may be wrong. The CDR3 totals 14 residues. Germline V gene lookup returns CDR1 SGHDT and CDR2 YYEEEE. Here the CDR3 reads CASSLWRRRYEQYF. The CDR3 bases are TGTGCCAGCAGCTTGTGGCGGAGACGCTACGAGCAGTACTTC.

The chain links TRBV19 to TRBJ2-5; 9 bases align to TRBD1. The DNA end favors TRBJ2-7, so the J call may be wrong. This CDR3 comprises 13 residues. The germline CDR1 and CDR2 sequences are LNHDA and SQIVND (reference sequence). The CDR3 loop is CATMGQGFYEQYF. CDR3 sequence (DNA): TGTGCCACCATGGGACAGGGATTCTACGAGCAGTACTTC.

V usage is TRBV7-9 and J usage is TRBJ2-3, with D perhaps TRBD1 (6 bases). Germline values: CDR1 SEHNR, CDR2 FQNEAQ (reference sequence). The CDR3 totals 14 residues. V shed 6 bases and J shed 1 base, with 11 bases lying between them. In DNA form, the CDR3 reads TGTGCCAGCAGTCCCAGACAGGGCACAGATACGCAGTATTTT. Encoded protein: CASSPRQGTDTQYF.